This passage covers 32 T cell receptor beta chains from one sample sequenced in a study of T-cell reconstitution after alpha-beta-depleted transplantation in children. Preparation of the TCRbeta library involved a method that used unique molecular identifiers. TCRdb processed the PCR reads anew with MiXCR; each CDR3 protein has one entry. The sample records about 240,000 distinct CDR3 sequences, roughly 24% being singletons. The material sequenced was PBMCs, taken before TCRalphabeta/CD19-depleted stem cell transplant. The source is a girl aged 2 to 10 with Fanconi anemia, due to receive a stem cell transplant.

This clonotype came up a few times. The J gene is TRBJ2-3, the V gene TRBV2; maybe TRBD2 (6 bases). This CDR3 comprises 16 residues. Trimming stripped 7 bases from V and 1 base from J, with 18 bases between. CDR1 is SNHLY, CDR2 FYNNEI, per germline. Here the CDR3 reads CASTFRELGRTDTQYF. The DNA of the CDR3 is TGTGCCAGCACTTTTCGGGAGTTAGGGCGCACAGATACGCAGTATTTT.

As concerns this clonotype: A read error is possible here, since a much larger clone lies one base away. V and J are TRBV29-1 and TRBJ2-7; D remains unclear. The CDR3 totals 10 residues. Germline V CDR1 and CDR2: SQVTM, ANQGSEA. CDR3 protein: CSVEDYEQNF. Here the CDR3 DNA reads TGCAGCGTTGAAGATTACGAGCAGAACTTC.

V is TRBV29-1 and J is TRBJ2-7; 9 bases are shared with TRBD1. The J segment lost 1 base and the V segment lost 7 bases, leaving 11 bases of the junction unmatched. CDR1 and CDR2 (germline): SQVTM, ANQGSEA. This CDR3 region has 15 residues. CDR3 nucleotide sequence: TGCAGCGCTTCGGGCGGGACAGGGAGTTCCTACGAGCAGTACTTC. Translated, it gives CSASGGTGSSYEQYF.

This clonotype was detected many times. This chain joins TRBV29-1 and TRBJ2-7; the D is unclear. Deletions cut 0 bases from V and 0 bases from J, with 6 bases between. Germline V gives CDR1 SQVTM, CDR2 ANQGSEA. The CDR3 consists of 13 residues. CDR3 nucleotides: TGCAGCGTTGAAGATCGCAGCTCCTACGAGCAGTACTTC. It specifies CSVEDRSSYEQYF.

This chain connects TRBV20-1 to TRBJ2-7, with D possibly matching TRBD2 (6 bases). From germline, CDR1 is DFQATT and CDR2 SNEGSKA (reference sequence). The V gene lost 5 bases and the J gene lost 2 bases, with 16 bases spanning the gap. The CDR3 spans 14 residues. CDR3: CSAPRLVAPYEQYF. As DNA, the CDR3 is TGCAGTGCTCCAAGACTAGTGGCTCCCTACGAGCAGTACTTC.

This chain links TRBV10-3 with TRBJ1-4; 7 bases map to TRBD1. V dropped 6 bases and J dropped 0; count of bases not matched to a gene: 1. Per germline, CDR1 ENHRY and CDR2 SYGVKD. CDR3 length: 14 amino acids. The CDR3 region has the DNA TGTGCCATCAGCGACAGGGCAACTAATGAAAAACTGTTTTTT. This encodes CAISDRATNEKLFF.

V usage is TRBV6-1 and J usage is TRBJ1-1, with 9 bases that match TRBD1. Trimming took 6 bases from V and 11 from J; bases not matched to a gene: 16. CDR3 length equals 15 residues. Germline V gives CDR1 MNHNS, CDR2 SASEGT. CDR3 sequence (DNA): TGTGCCAGCAGCCAGAACAGGGGGCGGTTGCGTGACGCTTTCTTT. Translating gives CASSQNRGRLRDAFF.

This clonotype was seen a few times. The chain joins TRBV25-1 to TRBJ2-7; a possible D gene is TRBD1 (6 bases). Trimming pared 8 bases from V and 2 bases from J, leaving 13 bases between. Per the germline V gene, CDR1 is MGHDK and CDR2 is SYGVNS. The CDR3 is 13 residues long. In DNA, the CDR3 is TGTGCCAGCTCAGACAGGAACGCCTACGAGCAGTACTTC. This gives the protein CASSDRNAYEQYF.

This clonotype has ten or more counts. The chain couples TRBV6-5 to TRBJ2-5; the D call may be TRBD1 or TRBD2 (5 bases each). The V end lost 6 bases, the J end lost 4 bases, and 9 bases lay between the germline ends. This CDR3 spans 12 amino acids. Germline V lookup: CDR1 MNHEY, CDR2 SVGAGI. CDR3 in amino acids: CASSRGRETQYF. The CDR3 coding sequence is TGTGCCAGCAGCCGGGGACGAGAGACCCAGTACTTC.

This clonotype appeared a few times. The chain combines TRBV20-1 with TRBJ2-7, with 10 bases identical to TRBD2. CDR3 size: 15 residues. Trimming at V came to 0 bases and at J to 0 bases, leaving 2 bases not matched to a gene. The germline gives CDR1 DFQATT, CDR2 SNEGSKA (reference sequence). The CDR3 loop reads CSAREGTSVSYEQYF. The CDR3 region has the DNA TGCAGTGCTAGAGAGGGGACTAGCGTCTCCTACGAGCAGTACTTC.

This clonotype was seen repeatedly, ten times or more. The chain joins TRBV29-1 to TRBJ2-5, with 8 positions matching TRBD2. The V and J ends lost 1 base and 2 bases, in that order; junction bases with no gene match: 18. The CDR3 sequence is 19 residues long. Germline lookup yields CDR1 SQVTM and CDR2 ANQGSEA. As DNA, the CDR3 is TGCAGCGTTGAAGTCAGGACTGTACCCCCGGGACTAGAGCAAGAGACCCAGTACTTC. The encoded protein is CSVEVRTVPPGLEQETQYF.

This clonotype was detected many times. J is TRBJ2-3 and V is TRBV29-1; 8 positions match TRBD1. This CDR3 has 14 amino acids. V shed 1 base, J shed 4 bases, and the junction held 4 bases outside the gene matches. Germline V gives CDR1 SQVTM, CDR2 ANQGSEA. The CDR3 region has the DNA TGCAGCGTTGAAGGACAGGGGAGGCCAGATACGCAGTATTTT. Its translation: CSVEGQGRPDTQYF.

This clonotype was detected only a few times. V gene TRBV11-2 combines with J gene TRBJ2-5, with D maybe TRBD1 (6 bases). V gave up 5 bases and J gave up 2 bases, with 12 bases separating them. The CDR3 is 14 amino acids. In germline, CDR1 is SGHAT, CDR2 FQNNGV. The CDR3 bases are TGTGCCAGCAGCAGACTACAGGGTCAAGAGACCCAGTACTTC. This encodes CASSRLQGQETQYF.

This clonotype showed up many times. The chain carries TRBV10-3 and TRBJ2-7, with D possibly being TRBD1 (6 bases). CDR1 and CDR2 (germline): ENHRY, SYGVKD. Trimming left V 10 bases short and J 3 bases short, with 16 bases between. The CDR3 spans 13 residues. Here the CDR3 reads CASLRDTDYEQYF. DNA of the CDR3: TGTGCCAGCCTCCGGGACACCGACTACGAGCAGTACTTC.

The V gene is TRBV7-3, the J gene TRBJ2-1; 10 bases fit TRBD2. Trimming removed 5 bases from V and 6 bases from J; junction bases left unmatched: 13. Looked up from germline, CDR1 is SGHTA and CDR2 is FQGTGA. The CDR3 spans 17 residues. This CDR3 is CASSPFVAGGSRNEQFF. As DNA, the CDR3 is TGTGCCAGCAGCCCATTCGTAGCGGGAGGCTCCCGCAATGAGCAGTTCTTC.

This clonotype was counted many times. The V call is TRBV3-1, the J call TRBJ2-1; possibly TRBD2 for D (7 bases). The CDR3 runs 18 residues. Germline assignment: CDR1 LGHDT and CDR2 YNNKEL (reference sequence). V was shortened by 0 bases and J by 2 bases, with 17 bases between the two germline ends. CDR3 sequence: CASSQEGRGGATYNEQFF. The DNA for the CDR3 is TGTGCCAGCAGCCAAGAAGGGCGAGGGGGGGCCACCTACAATGAGCAGTTCTTC.

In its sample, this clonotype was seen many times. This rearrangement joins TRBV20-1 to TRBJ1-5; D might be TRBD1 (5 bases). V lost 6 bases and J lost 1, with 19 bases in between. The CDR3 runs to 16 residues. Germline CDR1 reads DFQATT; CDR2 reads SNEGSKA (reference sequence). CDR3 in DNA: TGCAGTGCCATCATTACCGGGGGATGGAGCAATCAGCCCCAGCATTTT. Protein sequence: CSAIITGGWSNQPQHF.

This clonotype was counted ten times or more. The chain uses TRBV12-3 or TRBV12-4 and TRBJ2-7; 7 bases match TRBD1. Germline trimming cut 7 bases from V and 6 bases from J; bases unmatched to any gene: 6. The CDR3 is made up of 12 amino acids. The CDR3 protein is CASTLGGGEQYF. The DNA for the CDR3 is TGTGCCAGCACCCTAGGGGGCGGCGAGCAGTACTTC.

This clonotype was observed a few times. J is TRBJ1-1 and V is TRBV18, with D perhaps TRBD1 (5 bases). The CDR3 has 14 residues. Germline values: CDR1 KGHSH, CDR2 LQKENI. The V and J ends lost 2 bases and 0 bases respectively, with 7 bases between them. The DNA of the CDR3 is TGTGCCAGCTCACCAGGGGCCCTGAACACTGAAGCTTTCTTT. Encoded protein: CASSPGALNTEAFF.

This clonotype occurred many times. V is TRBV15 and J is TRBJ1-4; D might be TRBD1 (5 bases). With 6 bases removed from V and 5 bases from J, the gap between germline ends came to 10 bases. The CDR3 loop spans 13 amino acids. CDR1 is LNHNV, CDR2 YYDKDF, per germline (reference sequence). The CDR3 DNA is TGTGCCACCAGGACAGTGTGGAATGAAAAACTGTTTTTT. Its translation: CATRTVWNEKLFF.

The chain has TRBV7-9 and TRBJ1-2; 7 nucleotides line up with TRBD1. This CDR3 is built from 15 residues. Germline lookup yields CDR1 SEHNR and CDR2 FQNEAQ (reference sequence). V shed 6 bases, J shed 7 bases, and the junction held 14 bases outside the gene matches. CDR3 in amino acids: CASSPFRRGRVGYTF. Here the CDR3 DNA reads TGTGCCAGCAGTCCATTTCGAAGGGGGCGCGTTGGCTACACCTTC.

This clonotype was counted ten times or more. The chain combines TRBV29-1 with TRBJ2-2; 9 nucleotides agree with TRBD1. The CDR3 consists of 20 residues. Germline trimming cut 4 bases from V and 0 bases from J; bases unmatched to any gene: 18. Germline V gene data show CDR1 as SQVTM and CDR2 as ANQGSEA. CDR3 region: CSVGGFRDRVQLANTGELFF. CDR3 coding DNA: TGCAGCGTTGGAGGGTTCCGGGACAGGGTACAGTTAGCGAACACCGGGGAGCTGTTTTTT.

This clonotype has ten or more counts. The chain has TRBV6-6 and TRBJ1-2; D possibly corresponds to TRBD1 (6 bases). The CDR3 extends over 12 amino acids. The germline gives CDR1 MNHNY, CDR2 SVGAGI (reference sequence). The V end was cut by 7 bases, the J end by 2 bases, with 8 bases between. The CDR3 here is CASTGQNYGYTF. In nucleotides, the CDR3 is TGTGCCAGCACCGGACAGAACTATGGCTACACCTTC.

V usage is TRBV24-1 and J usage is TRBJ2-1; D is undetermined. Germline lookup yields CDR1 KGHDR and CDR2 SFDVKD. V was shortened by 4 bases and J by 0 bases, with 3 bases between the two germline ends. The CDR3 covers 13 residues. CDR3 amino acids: CATSESSYNEQFF. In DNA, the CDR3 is TGTGCCACCAGTGAAAGCTCCTACAATGAGCAGTTCTTC.

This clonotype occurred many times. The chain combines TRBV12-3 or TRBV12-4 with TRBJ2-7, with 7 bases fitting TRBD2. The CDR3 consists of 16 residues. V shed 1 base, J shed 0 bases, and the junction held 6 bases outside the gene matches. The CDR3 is CASSLDRAGSSYEQYF. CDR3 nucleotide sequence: TGTGCCAGCAGTTTAGATCGAGCGGGGAGCTCCTACGAGCAGTACTTC.

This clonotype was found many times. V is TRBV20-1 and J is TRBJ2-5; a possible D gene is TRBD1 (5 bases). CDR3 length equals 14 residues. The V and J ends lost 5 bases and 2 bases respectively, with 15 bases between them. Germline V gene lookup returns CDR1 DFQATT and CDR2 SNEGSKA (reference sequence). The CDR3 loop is CSAPIDSLQETQYF. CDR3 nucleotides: TGCAGTGCTCCCATCGACAGCCTTCAAGAGACCCAGTACTTC.

This chain's CDR3 is CSASGYLDRDIYEQYF. The DNA of the CDR3 is TGCAGTGCTAGTGGCTATCTGGACAGGGACATCTACGAGCAGTACTTC. The J gene is TRBJ2-7, the V gene TRBV20-1; 8 positions match TRBD1. The J segment lost 3 bases and the V segment lost 3 bases, leaving 13 bases of the junction unmatched. Germline CDR1 reads DFQATT; CDR2 reads SNEGSKA (reference sequence). The CDR3 is 16 residues long.

The CDR3 loop reads CATSRDLRQLRDRSGNTIYF. CDR3 bases: TGTGCCACCAGCAGAGACCTTAGACAACTGCGGGACAGGTCTGGAAACACCATATATTTT. This chain links TRBV15 with TRBJ1-3; 8 bases match TRBD1. Trimming at V came to 0 bases and at J to 1 base, leaving 14 bases not matched to a gene. Germline CDR1 and CDR2: LNHNV and YYDKDF (reference sequence). CDR3 length equals 20 residues.

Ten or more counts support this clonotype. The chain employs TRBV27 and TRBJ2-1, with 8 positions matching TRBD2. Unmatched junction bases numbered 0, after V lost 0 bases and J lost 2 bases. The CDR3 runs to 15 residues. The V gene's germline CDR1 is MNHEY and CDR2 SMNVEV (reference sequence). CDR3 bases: TGTGCCAGCAGTTTATCTAGCGGGGCCTACAATGAGCAGTTCTTC. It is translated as CASSLSSGAYNEQFF.

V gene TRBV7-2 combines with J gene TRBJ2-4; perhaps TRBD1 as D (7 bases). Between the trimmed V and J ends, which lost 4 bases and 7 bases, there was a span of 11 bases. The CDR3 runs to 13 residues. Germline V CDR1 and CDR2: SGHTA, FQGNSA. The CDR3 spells CASSSRGDNIQYF. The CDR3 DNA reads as TGTGCCAGCAGCTCCAGGGGGGACAACATTCAGTACTTC.

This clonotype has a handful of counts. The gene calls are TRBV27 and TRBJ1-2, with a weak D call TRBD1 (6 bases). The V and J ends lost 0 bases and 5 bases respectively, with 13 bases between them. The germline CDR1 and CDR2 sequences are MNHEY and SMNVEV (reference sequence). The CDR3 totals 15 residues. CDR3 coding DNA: TGTGCCAGCAGTTTATCACCGGGGGCTCCTTATGGCTACACCTTC. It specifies CASSLSPGAPYGYTF.

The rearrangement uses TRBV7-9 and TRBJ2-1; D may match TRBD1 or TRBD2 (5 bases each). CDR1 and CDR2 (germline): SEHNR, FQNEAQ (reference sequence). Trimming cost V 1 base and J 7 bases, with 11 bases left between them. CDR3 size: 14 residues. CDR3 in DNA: TGTGCCAGCAGCTTAGTGGGACCGAAAAATGAGCAGTTCTTC. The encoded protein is CASSLVGPKNEQFF.